The 28 T cell receptor beta chains below all came from one sample that was sequenced in a study of T cell repertoires in cytomegalovirus infection. MiXCR, run by TCRdb on the reads, gives a single entry per CDR3 protein. The sample records more than 150,000 distinct CDR3 sequences, about 25% being singletons. The sequencing input was PBMCs. The receptors shown here come from a human donor in good health (CMV status not recorded). Some clones in this sample may be carry-over from other donors' samples.

Here the CDR3 DNA reads TGCAGTACGGGGCGGGGATTTTCGAGCAATCAGCCCCAGCATTTT. Encoded protein: CSTGRGFSSNQPQHF. The rearrangement uses TRBV20-1 and TRBJ1-5; D may be TRBD1 (5 bases). The CDR3 contains 15 residues. Germline V gene sequence: CDR1 DFQATT, CDR2 SNEGSKA (reference sequence). V lost 8 bases and J 1 base, leaving 18 bases between the germline ends.

As concerns this clonotype: A much more abundant neighbour one base away suggests this may be a read error. This chain joins TRBV28 and TRBJ1-2; perhaps TRBD1 as D (6 bases). The CDR3 has 14 amino acids. Germline V lookup: CDR1 MDHEN, CDR2 SYDVKM. The V gene lost 10 bases and the J gene lost 2 bases, with 17 bases spanning the gap. The CDR3 here is CAIRPPGANYGYTF. The CDR3 nucleotides are TGTGCCATCAGACCACCAGGGGCCAACTATGGCTACACCTTC.

There are many counts of this clonotype. In nucleotides, the CDR3 is TGCAGTGCTACCCATTCGGTACGCACTGAAGCTTTCTTT. This translates into CSATHSVRTEAFF. This chain uses TRBV20-1 with TRBJ1-1; D is uncertain. V was cut by 4 bases and J by 4 bases, with 13 bases left in between. The germline CDR1 and CDR2 sequences are DFQATT and SNEGSKA (reference sequence). The CDR3 is made up of 13 amino acids.

This clonotype was found a few times. J is TRBJ1-5 and V is TRBV15; TRBD1 is a possible D gene (5 bases). The germline gives CDR1 LNHNV, CDR2 YYDKDF (reference sequence). The V end lost 3 bases, the J end lost 6 bases, and 15 bases lay between the germline ends. The length of the CDR3 is 15 residues. The CDR3 loop reads CATSRAREGPQPQHF. DNA of the CDR3: TGTGCCACCAGCAGGGCGAGAGAGGGGCCTCAGCCCCAGCATTTT.

The chain uses TRBV20-1 and TRBJ2-1, with 8 nucleotides matching TRBD2. The CDR3 is 15 amino acids. With V trimmed by 3 bases and J by 0 bases, 4 bases remained unmatched. CDR1 and CDR2 (germline): DFQATT, SNEGSKA (reference sequence). The CDR3 spells CSASPGRGSYNEQFF. The CDR3 DNA is TGCAGTGCTAGTCCCGGGAGGGGCTCCTACAATGAGCAGTTCTTC.

This clonotype was found once. CDR3 bases: TGTGCCAGCAGCGTAGCTGGGAGACGGTTCCAAGAGACCCAGTACTTC. This gives the protein CASSVAGRRFQETQYF. The V call is TRBV9, the J call TRBJ2-5; weak D call: TRBD2 (5 bases). Between the trimmed V and J ends, which lost 0 bases and 1 base, there was a span of 13 bases. Per germline, CDR1 SGDLS and CDR2 YYNGEE. CDR3 size: 16 residues.

This clonotype was counted a few times. V gene TRBV12-3 or TRBV12-4 combines with J gene TRBJ2-1, with 8 bases fitting TRBD2. Germline trimming cut 3 bases from V and 8 bases from J; bases unmatched to any gene: 12. This CDR3 spans 16 amino acids. The CDR3 loop reads CASSLMAGGWGDEQFF. The CDR3 nucleotides are TGTGCCAGCAGTTTGATGGCGGGAGGATGGGGCGATGAGCAGTTCTTC.

In its sample, this clonotype was seen many times. V usage is TRBV7-9 and J usage is TRBJ1-2, with a tentative D call TRBD1 (5 bases). The CDR3 runs 12 residues. The V gene lost 3 bases and the J gene lost 7 bases, with 9 bases spanning the gap. CDR1 and CDR2 from the germline V gene are SEHNR and FQNEAQ (reference sequence). The chain's CDR3 is CASSLWGGGYTF. The DNA of the CDR3 is TGTGCCAGCAGCTTGTGGGGCGGTGGCTACACCTTC.

The gene calls are TRBV5-6 and TRBJ2-7, with 9 bases fitting TRBD2. CDR3 size: 15 residues. The V and J ends lost 1 base and 5 bases, in that order; junction bases with no gene match: 7. Germline assignment: CDR1 SGHDT and CDR2 YYEEEE. The CDR3 DNA reads as TGTGCCAGCAGCTTGACCAGCGGGGGGAGGCACGAGCAGTACTTC. It yields the protein CASSLTSGGRHEQYF.

The chain has TRBV28 and TRBJ1-5, with unresolved D. Germline V lookup: CDR1 MDHEN, CDR2 SYDVKM. Deletions cut 3 bases from V and 6 bases from J, with 6 bases between. The CDR3 is made up of 12 amino acids. The CDR3 sequence is CASSFRRQPQHF. In DNA form, the CDR3 reads TGTGCCAGCAGTTTCAGGCGTCAGCCCCAGCATTTT.

There are a few counts of this clonotype. The rearrangement links TRBV30 to TRBJ1-1; D is unclear. V lost 3 bases and J lost 11, with 10 bases in between. CDR1 and CDR2 (germline): GTSNPN, SVGIG (reference sequence). This CDR3 region has 10 residues. DNA of the CDR3: TGTGCCTGGAGCCCGGACGCGGCTTTCTTT. Translating gives CAWSPDAAFF.

Concerning this clonotype itself: Just one base apart from a much larger clone, this may be a read error. The chain joins TRBV25-1 to TRBJ1-4, with D hard to call. With 5 bases removed from V and 11 bases from J, the gap between germline ends came to 9 bases. Germline V gene data show CDR1 as MGHDK and CDR2 as SYGVNS. The CDR3 has 11 residues. The CDR3 DNA reads TGTGCCAGCAGTAAATCGTGGAAACTGTTTTTT. As protein: CASSKSWKLFF.

This clonotype was seen more than once but under ten times. V is TRBV7-9 and J is TRBJ1-5; weak D call: TRBD1 (5 bases). Germline V gene lookup returns CDR1 SEHNR and CDR2 FQNEAQ (reference sequence). Trimming removed 1 base at V and 5 bases at J, with 9 bases between. The length of the CDR3 is 14 residues. DNA for the CDR3: TGTGCCAGCAGCTTAGGGGGCGGGTATCAGCCCCAGCATTTT. Translated: CASSLGGGYQPQHF.

This clonotype occurred a few times. The genes are TRBV28 and TRBJ1-2; maybe TRBD1 (6 bases). The germline V and J ends were trimmed by 4 bases and 6 bases, with 27 bases remaining between them. The length of the CDR3 is 18 residues. The germline V gene has CDR1 MDHEN and CDR2 SYDVKM. CDR3 coding DNA: TGTGCCAGCAGTTCCCCTTACTATACAGGGTACGAAGAAAATGGCTACACCTTC. Its translation is CASSSPYYTGYEENGYTF.

This clonotype came up a few times. V and J are TRBV9 and TRBJ2-2; TRBD2 matches at 7 bases. Germline-derived CDR1 and CDR2 are SGDLS and YYNGEE. Trimming cost V 4 bases and J 6 bases; bases outside gene matches: 12. The CDR3 is 16 residues long. Here the CDR3 DNA reads TGTGCCAGCAGCACCCCCGGACTAGGCCCTCCCGGGGAGCTGTTTTTT. Translation: CASSTPGLGPPGELFF. Complete variable domain (other parts from reference TRBV9 and TRBJ2-2): DSGVTQTPKHLITATGQRVTLRCSPRSGDLSVYWYQQSLDQGLQFLIQYYNGEERAKGNILERFSAQQFPDLHSELNLSSLELGDSALYFCASSTPGLGPPGELFFGEGSRLTVL.

The gene calls are TRBV14 and TRBJ2-1; D unclear. V was trimmed by 5 bases and J by 7 bases, leaving 15 bases between them. The germline CDR1 and CDR2 sequences are SGHDN and FVKESK. This CDR3 contains 14 residues. The CDR3 region has the DNA TGTGCCAGCAGCACGGACCTAGTGGGGAATGAGCAGTTCTTC. The encoded protein is CASSTDLVGNEQFF.

This clonotype was detected a few times. The rearrangement links TRBV12-3 or TRBV12-4 to TRBJ1-2, with 9 nucleotides matching TRBD1. The CDR3 runs to 14 residues. Unmatched junction bases numbered 5, after V lost 3 bases and J lost 6 bases. CDR3 sequence (DNA): TGTGCCAGCAGTTTGTCGGGACAGGGCAATGGCTACACCTTC. This encodes CASSLSGQGNGYTF.

The sample holds a few counts of this clonotype. The rearrangement uses TRBV6-5 and TRBJ2-5; D uncertain. Trimming removed 4 bases from V and 1 base from J, with 10 bases in between. The CDR3 spans 14 residues. The germline V gene has CDR1 MNHEY and CDR2 SVGAGI. The CDR3 DNA sequence: TGTGCCAGCAGTTCACAGCTAATCCAAGAGACCCAGTACTTC. Translation gives CASSSQLIQETQYF.

This clonotype came up many times. The V gene is TRBV19, the J gene TRBJ1-1, with 7 bases that match TRBD1. The CDR3 loop spans 14 amino acids. The germline V gene encodes CDR1 LNHDA and CDR2 SQIVND (reference sequence). Trimming cost V 3 bases and J 7 bases; bases outside gene matches: 8. CDR3 nucleotide sequence: TGTGCCAGTAGTATGAACAGGGGCCAACTTGAAGCTTTCTTT. Protein: CASSMNRGQLEAFF.

This clonotype has a count of ten or more. The CDR3 nucleotides read TGTGCCAGCAGCTCGGGGCAGGGGGCCTACAATGAGCAGTTCTTC. It codes for CASSSGQGAYNEQFF. The genes are TRBV7-6 and TRBJ2-1, with 7 bases that match TRBD1. Germline CDR1 and CDR2: SGHVS and FNYEAQ. The CDR3 is 15 residues long. The V segment lost 4 bases and the J segment 2 bases; nucleotides outside the gene matches: 5.

The genes are TRBV7-9 and TRBJ2-3, with a weak D call TRBD2 (5 bases). V was trimmed by 6 bases and J by 13 bases, leaving 17 bases between them. There are 12 residues in the CDR3. Germline V CDR1 and CDR2: SEHNR, FQNEAQ (reference sequence). The CDR3 nucleotides read TGTGCCAGCAGGAGGGAATCCGATGCGAAGTATTTT. This gives the protein CASRRESDAKYF.

The chain couples TRBV6-8 to TRBJ2-7; D not resolved. Germline CDR1 MNHGY, CDR2 SAAAGT. The CDR3 runs 14 residues. The V end lost 0 bases, the J end lost 2 bases, and 8 bases lay between the germline ends. CDR3 amino acids: CASSYSTRTYEQYF. The DNA of the CDR3 is TGTGCCAGCAGTTACTCGACACGAACCTACGAGCAGTACTTC.

This clonotype was detected only a few times. The V call is TRBV28, the J call TRBJ2-3; TRBD2 aligns across 11 bases. CDR1 is MDHEN, CDR2 SYDVKM, per germline. The junction had 2 bases not matched to a gene; V was cut back by 5 bases and J by 4 bases. This CDR3 has 14 residues. CDR3 nucleotide sequence: TGTGCCAGCAGTCGACTAGCGGGGCCAGATACGCAGTATTTT. It specifies CASSRLAGPDTQYF.

This clonotype was found a few times. The CDR3 DNA sequence: TGTGCCAGCACCACGTCGGGAGAGTACAATGAGCAGTTCTTC. This gives the protein CASTTSGEYNEQFF. V gene TRBV5-8 combines with J gene TRBJ2-1, with a weak D call TRBD2 (6 bases). Trimming shortened V by 6 bases and J by 4 bases, and 14 bases separated the two germline ends. This CDR3 spans 14 amino acids. CDR1 and CDR2 from the germline V gene are SGHTS and YDEGEE.

The J gene is TRBJ2-7, the V gene TRBV9; D possibly corresponds to TRBD2 (5 bases). The CDR3 loop spans 15 amino acids. Per the germline V gene, CDR1 is SGDLS and CDR2 is YYNGEE. Trimming left V 3 bases short and J 1 base short, with 14 bases between. The CDR3 sequence: CASSAVGLPSYEQYF. CDR3 DNA sequence: TGTGCCAGCAGCGCTGTAGGACTCCCGTCCTACGAGCAGTACTTC.

This clonotype was detected ten times or more. V is TRBV7-6 and J is TRBJ2-3; TRBD2 agrees at 7 bases. V lost 4 bases, J lost 0 bases, and 1 base stayed unmatched. Germline values: CDR1 SGHVS, CDR2 FNYEAQ. The CDR3 runs to 14 residues. Here the CDR3 DNA reads TGTGCCAGCAGCTGGGAGGGAAGCACAGATACGCAGTATTTT. It yields the protein CASSWEGSTDTQYF.

The chain is built from TRBV7-6 and TRBJ2-3; TRBD2 matches at 12 bases. From germline, CDR1 is SGHVS and CDR2 FNYEAQ. The CDR3 covers 15 residues. Trimming took 10 bases from V and 2 from J; bases not matched to a gene: 7. CDR3 amino acids: CAIKSSGGDTDTQYF. In DNA, the CDR3 is TGTGCCATTAAGTCTAGCGGGGGGGACACAGATACGCAGTATTTT.

This clonotype came up once. The gene calls are TRBV11-1 and TRBJ2-1; 11 positions agree with TRBD2. This CDR3 is 18 amino acids long. After removal of 4 bases from V and 9 bases from J, the junction contained 17 bases not matched to a gene. Germline assignment: CDR1 SGHAT and CDR2 FQDESV (reference sequence). The CDR3 DNA reads TGTGCCAGCAGCTACTCTTCCTTAGCGGGAGGGGGGTTAGGTGAGCAGTTCTTC. Amino acid sequence: CASSYSSLAGGGLGEQFF.